One and the same sample provided the 7 T cell receptor beta chains below, sequenced in a study of cytomegalovirus exposure and HLA in healthy donors. The study ran its PCR with 60 Vbeta and 13 Jbeta primers. Assay used: immunoSEQ multiplex PCR; TCRdb lists only in-frame clones, some missing. The sample contains about 150,000 clones, about 85% of which appear only once. The sample taken for sequencing was PBMCs. These TCRs come from a boy aged 2-9 years in good health and CMV-seronegative.

The rearrangement joins TRBV5-1 to TRBJ2-3, with 7 positions matching TRBD1. CDR3 length: 14 residues. The trim removed 0 bases at V and 4 bases at J, leaving 2 bases unmatched. In germline, CDR1 is SGHRS, CDR2 YFSETQ. Here the CDR3 reads CASSLGQGADTQYF. CDR3 DNA: TGCGCCAGCAGCTTGGGACAGGGAGCAGATACGCAGTATTTT.

The chain couples TRBV27 to TRBJ2-7; a possible D gene is TRBD1 (5 bases). Trimming took 6 bases from V and 4 from J, leaving 19 bases between them. The CDR3 sequence is 15 residues long. CDR1 is MNHEY and CDR2 is SMNVEV in the germline V gene (reference sequence). CDR3 sequence (DNA): TGTGCCAGCAGCCCCGAAAGAACAGGAGATTACGAGCAGTACGTC. It translates to CASSPERTGDYEQYV.

The chain couples TRBV14 to TRBJ2-3; D perhaps matches TRBD1 (5 bases). Germline CDR1 reads SGHDN; CDR2 reads FVKESK. With 0 bases removed from V and 5 bases from J, the gap between germline ends came to 6 bases. The CDR3 is made up of 13 amino acids. CDR3 sequence (DNA): TGTGCCAGCAGCCAAGATCAGGGAGATACGCAGTATTTT. It encodes CASSQDQGDTQYF.

The chain recombines TRBV27 with TRBJ1-6; 9 bases are shared with TRBD1. The junction had 8 bases not matched to a gene; V was cut back by 2 bases and J by 9 bases. CDR3 length equals 16 residues. The V gene's germline CDR1 is MNHEY and CDR2 SMNVEV (reference sequence). This CDR3 reads CASSLPGQGKGSPLHF. DNA of the CDR3: TGTGCCAGCAGTTTACCGGGACAGGGAAAAGGTTCACCCCTCCACTTT.

This clone was recorded a few times. V gene TRBV5-1 combines with J gene TRBJ1-2; a possible D gene is TRBD1 (5 bases). The CDR3 runs 13 residues. Germline V gives CDR1 SGHRS, CDR2 YFSETQ. The ends were cut back, 4 bases at V and 6 bases at J, with 13 bases in the middle. The CDR3 DNA sequence: TGCGCCAGCAGCCCTGACAGAAGTGATGGCTACACCTTC. This sequence encodes CASSPDRSDGYTF.

The V call is TRBV9, the J call TRBJ2-2; maybe TRBD2 (5 bases). Trimming stripped 0 bases from V and 3 bases from J, with 9 bases between. Germline CDR1 and CDR2: SGDLS and YYNGEE. The CDR3 extends over 15 amino acids. CDR3 residues: CASSVERYDTGELFF. The CDR3 DNA follows: TGTGCCAGCAGCGTAGAGCGGTACGACACCGGGGAGCTGTTTTTT.

J is TRBJ2-2 and V is TRBV7-9; D gene unclear. Between the trimmed V and J ends, which lost 6 bases and 6 bases, there was a span of 8 bases. Germline CDR1 is SEHNR and CDR2 is FQNEAQ (reference sequence). The CDR3 covers 12 residues. Here the CDR3 DNA reads TGTGCCAGCAGTCATGGAGCCGGGGAGCTGTTTTTT. It encodes CASSHGAGELFF.